This T cell receptor beta chain was sequenced during a study of radiation and T cells in renal cell carcinoma. Study-level findings and limits: Irradiated tumors held more dominant CDR3 motifs than control tumors. In nephrectomy-only tumors, top 100 clonotypes averaged approximately 40%, versus about 54% irradiated. Sampling covered only around 0.91 g of each tumor.

With V trimmed by 5 bases and J by 6 bases, 7 bases remained unmatched. Germline V gene data show CDR1 as SGHTA and CDR2 as FQGNSA. The CDR3 sequence is 15 residues long. As to this clone: Its antigen remains unknown.

Treatment indicated: treatment-naive control, cytoreductive nephrectomy. Treatment-naive patients without radiation supplied the control tumors at nephrectomy. Produced via immunoSEQ multiplex PCR; TCRdb's table is partial and in-frame only. The sample gives more than 15,000 clones, about three fifths of which show up once; about 30% is in the top ten. The chain employs TRBV7-2 and TRBJ1-5; TRBD1 agrees at 10 bases. This TCR was sampled from a man aged 45-65 years with renal cell carcinoma. Material: tumor tissue, obtained from a patient whose treatment was nephrectomy without radiotherapy. CDR3 amino acids: CASSVEGTGVQPQHF. The CDR3 DNA is TGTGCCAGCAGCGTAGAGGGGACAGGGGTTCAGCCCCAGCATTTT.